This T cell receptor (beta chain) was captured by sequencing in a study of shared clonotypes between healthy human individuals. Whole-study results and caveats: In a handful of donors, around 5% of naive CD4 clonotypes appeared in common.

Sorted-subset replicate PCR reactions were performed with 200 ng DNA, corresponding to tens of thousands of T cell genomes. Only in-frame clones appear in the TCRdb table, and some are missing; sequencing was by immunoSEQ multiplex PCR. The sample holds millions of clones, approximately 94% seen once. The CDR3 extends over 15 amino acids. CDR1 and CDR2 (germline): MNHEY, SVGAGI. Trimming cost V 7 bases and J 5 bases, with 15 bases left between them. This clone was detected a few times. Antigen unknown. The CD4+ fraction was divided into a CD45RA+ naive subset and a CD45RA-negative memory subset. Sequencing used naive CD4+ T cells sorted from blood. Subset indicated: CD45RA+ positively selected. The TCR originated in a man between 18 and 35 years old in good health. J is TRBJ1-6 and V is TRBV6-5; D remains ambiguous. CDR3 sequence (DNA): TGTGCCAGCAACCCCGCTAGAGGGAATAATTCACCCCTCCACTTT. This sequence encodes CASNPARGNNSPLHF.